This T cell receptor beta chain was retrieved from a study of human T cells and chemical hapten exposure (dated by TCRdb to about 2021). Study-wide context: Libraries were pooled for sequencing, and per-sample TCR yields varied mainly because of small differences in library volumes within the pool. This study followed changes in the peripheral blood TCR repertoire in vivo during primary and secondary sensitization of alopecia patients to the hapten diphenylcyclopropenone (DPC). Both TCR alpha and TCR beta chains were sequenced from each blood RNA sample. The research as a whole found: DPC sensitization did not change how many TCRs were above 1 in 1000 frequency, and no evidence was found of alterations in global repertoire structure. After repeated subsampling, changes were observed in the strength of the expansion versus patch-test correlation and in the threshold at which the correlation became significant.

Libraries were constructed by RACE. Sequenced using a NextSeq 500. During library preparation, unique molecular identifiers were attached to individual cDNA molecules so that TCRs could be counted quantitatively and reproducibly. Turning to the authors' computational methods: A median of roughly 98,000 TCRs per sample was observed, with a range of about 23,224 to 750,000. V, J and CDR3 annotation of the TCR reads was performed with the Decombinator software suite. For PS versus PT1 abundance plots, all samples were subsampled to the same number of TCRs (28,000). TCRs were defined as expanded if absent before sensitization and observed at least eight times at the 2-week time point. TCRdb cleaned the public reads at Q25 with fastp, built clones with MiXCR and kept in-frame beta chains. Identical CDR3 proteins give one entry, which carries the most common genes and DNA. The authors' filters were not applied to this entry. For this sample the table gives more than 75,000 distinct CDR3 sequences, of which over 8.5% were detected only once. The top ten hold 1.5% to 1.7% of the sample.

In the germline V gene, CDR1 corresponds to MNHEY and CDR2 to SVGAGI. Unmatched junction bases come to 19, with V trimmed by 5 bases and J by 5 bases. The CDR3 runs 19 amino acids, cysteine and phenylalanine included. Only the CDR3 DNA stays, 57 bases, in frame from base 1. Details on this clonotype: Its antigen specificity is not known. Per-base quality was not reported, and no clone a single base away is much larger than it.

Taken with the paper, the label for time point translates to: healthy volunteer bleed at 6 weeks. Total RNA was extracted from unfractionated whole blood collected in Tempus Blood RNA tubes. As TCR sequencing controls, a few healthy volunteers were used, with blood taken at day 0, 2 weeks and 6 weeks. Source material: whole blood. The source of this sequence is a male donor in good health. Some clones in this sample may be carry-over from other donors' samples. Here the chain combines TRBV6-5 and TRBJ2-3; 10 bases in the junction line up with TRBD1. The CDR3 protein: CASSPAAFGTGAGGDTQYF. The DNA reads TGTGCCAGCAGTCCAGCCGCTTTCGGGACAGGGGCCGGGGGAGATACGCAGTATTTT.